Listed here are 21 T cell receptor delta chains from one sample, sequenced in a study of γδ T cells in repeated Plasmodium falciparum infection. TCRdb reprocessed the multiplex PCR reads using CATT. The sample comprises tens of thousands of delta-chain clones, 1.6% of which are singletons, and about 8.6% rests with the top ten. Gammadelta T cells were flow-sorted from PBMC into Vgamma9/Vdelta2+ and Vdelta2-negative populations for bulk analysis. Sequenced sample: gamma-delta T cells from blood. The receptors come from a pool of human donors (malaria-infected and uninfected, not separated).

This clone has ten or more counts. The identical CDR3 is also encoded by other nucleotide sequences in the sample. The rearrangement links TRDV1 to TRDJ1; 10 nucleotides line up with TRDD3. Germline CDR1 reads TSWWSYY; CDR2 reads QGS. Trimming at V came to 1 base and at J to 0 bases, leaving 23 bases not matched to a gene. The CDR3 is 23 amino acids. CDR3 residues: CALGEPLGPFRLGGYLYTDKLIF. The CDR3 DNA is TGTGCTCTTGGGGAACCCCTGGGTCCTTTCCGCCTTGGGGGATACCTGTACACCGATAAACTCATCTTT.

This clone was counted a few times. The TCRdb protein comes from a much larger clone and disagrees with this DNA's translation at residue 12, likely due to a read error; the protein given here is derived from the DNA. The V and J genes are TRDV1 and TRDJ1, with D perhaps TRDD2 (6 bases). No J segment appears in TCRdb, so it was assigned here by matching the sequence to germline. Trimming cost V 3 bases and J 10 bases, with 24 bases left between them. This CDR3 is 16 amino acids long. Germline V gives CDR1 TSWWSYY, CDR2 QGS. The CDR3 bases are TGTGCTCTTGGGGATGTTCCTTCCGCCGGGGAACCCTCACTCATCTTT. Translated, it gives CALGDVPSAGEPSLIF.

This clone was picked up many times. The chain combines TRDV1 with TRDJ1; 9 bases agree with TRDD3. V lost 0 bases to trimming and J lost 1 base; unmatched junction nucleotides: 21. Germline values: CDR1 TSWWSYY, CDR2 QGS. The CDR3 covers 22 residues. CDR3 region: CALGELHTYRGYAVVGTDKLIF. In DNA form, the CDR3 reads TGTGCTCTTGGGGAACTTCACACCTACAGGGGATACGCGGTCGTAGGCACCGATAAACTCATCTTT.

This clone was observed a handful of times. This DNA translates differently at residue 16 from the TCRdb protein, which is that of a much larger clone; a read error is likely, and the protein shown is the DNA's own translation. This chain links TRDV1 with TRDJ1; TRDD3 matches at 10 bases. Germline CDR1 TSWWSYY, CDR2 QGS. CDR3 length: 18 residues. The CDR3 loop is CALGEGLVGGYMTDKPIF. The CDR3 DNA reads as TGTGCTCTTGGGGAAGGCCTTGTTGGGGGATACATGACCGATAAACCCATCTTT.

This clone has at least ten counts. The protein here is the DNA translation, as the TCRdb protein differs from it at residue 14. V gene TRAV38-2/DV8 combines with J gene TRDJ1, with 8 bases lining up with TRDD3. With V trimmed by 2 bases and J by 3 bases, 27 bases remained unmatched. The germline CDR1 and CDR2 sequences are TSESDYY and QEAYKQQN. The length of the CDR3 is 22 residues. In DNA form, the CDR3 reads TGTGCTTATAGGAGATTCTTTGCCTTCCCCCCGAGTACTGTGGGATACGCCGATAAACTCATCTTT. Its translation: CAYRRFFAFPPSTVGYADKLIF.

To note about this clone: The protein that TCRdb holds for this DNA derives from a much larger clone and differs from the translated DNA at residue 13, which likely indicates a read error; the protein shown here is translated from the DNA. The chain uses TRDV1 and TRDJ1, with D possibly being TRDD3 (5 bases). TCRdb is silent on the J gene; assignment here came from matching the DNA to germline. Germline V gene sequence: CDR1 TSWWSYY, CDR2 QGS. V lost 5 bases to trimming and J lost 2 bases, with 27 bases between them. CDR3 size: 19 residues. This CDR3 is CALGHPGLTTWVDTDKLIF. The DNA of the CDR3 is TGTGCTCTTGGGCACCCAGGCCTGACCACCTGGGTGGATACCGATAAACTCATCTTT.

Details on this clone: TCRdb records a much larger clone's protein for this DNA, with a difference at residue 16 that likely arises from a read error; the protein given is the translation of the DNA. The V gene is TRDV1, but the J gene lacks a call; TRDD3, the D gene given by the table, was not confirmed from the DNA. This CDR3 is built from 17 residues. CDR1 and CDR2 from the germline V gene are TSWWSYY and QGS. The CDR3 bases are TGTGCTCTTGGGGAACTAGGAAATCCTTACTGGGGGATTAAACTCACCTTT. Its translation: CALGELGNPYWGIKLTF.

In this sample, this clone turned up a few times. The TCRdb protein comes from a much larger clone and disagrees with this DNA's translation at residue 9, likely due to a read error; the protein given here is derived from the DNA. The chain employs TRDV1 and TRDJ1; 10 positions agree with TRDD3. The J gene, missing from TCRdb, was assigned here through DNA to germline matching. The CDR3 extends over 23 amino acids. J was trimmed by 1 base and V by 2 bases; bases with no gene match: 25. Germline CDR1 reads TSWWSYY; CDR2 reads QGS. DNA for the CDR3: TGTGCTCTTGGGGAATTTTTTCCGTCTTCCTACGTGGGGGGATACGTAGCCACCGATAAACTCATCTTT. The encoded protein is CALGEFFPSSYVGGYVATDKLIF.

This chain joins TRDV1 and TRDJ1; 9 nucleotides agree with TRDD3. Germline matching of the DNA provided the J gene here, since TCRdb leaves it blank. Looked up from germline, CDR1 is TSWWSYY and CDR2 is QGS. The CDR3 contains 19 residues. V shed 3 bases, J shed 3 bases, and the junction held 17 bases outside the gene matches. The CDR3 bases are TGTGCTCTTGGGGAGCTGCTACGCTGGGGGATTGGGGGTCCCGATAAACTCATCTTT. It is translated as CALGELLRWGIGGPDKLIF.

This clone was detected a few times. The protein in TCRdb stems from a much larger clone and differs at residue 3 from this DNA's translation, likely a read error; here the protein is translated from the DNA. The V gene is TRDV1, the J gene TRDJ1; 13 bases are shared with TRDD3. TCRdb records no J gene; here it was assigned by comparing the DNA to germline. The CDR3 extends over 22 amino acids. Germline V CDR1 and CDR2: TSWWSYY, QGS. The chain's CDR3 is CAPGDLILQLLLGDTGTDKLIF. CDR3 bases: TGTGCTCCTGGGGACCTTATCCTTCAACTTCTACTGGGGGATACGGGGACCGATAAACTCATCTTT.

As to this clone: TCRdb's listed protein matches a much larger clone and diverges from this DNA's translation at residue 18, likely through a read error; the protein shown comes from the DNA. The chain carries TRDV1 and TRDJ1; D perhaps matches TRDD3 (6 bases). TCRdb gives no J gene; it was assigned here by matching the DNA to germline. Germline V gene sequence: CDR1 TSWWSYY, CDR2 QGS. The CDR3 loop spans 21 amino acids. Written as DNA, the CDR3 is TGTGCTCTTGGGGAACCCACCGTTAGTATAATAATTAATCGGGGGACCGATATACTCATCTTT. Amino acids: CALGEPTVSIIINRGTDILIF.

In this sample, this clone turned up many times. This chain joins TRDV2 and TRDJ1; 8 bases fit TRDD3. This CDR3 has 16 residues. After removal of 2 bases from V and 0 bases from J, the junction contained 7 bases not matched to a gene. Germline CDR1 and CDR2: GEAIGNYY and EKD. The CDR3 nucleotides read TGTGCCTGTGACATACTGGGGGGCCGGTACACCGATAAACTCATCTTT. Its translation is CACDILGGRYTDKLIF.

J is TRDJ1 and V is TRDV1, with 9 nucleotides matching TRDD3. No J segment appears in TCRdb, so it was assigned here by matching the sequence to germline. The CDR3 length is 22 residues. The germline V gene encodes CDR1 TSWWSYY and CDR2 QGS. V was pared by 3 bases and J by 0 bases, with 23 bases of the junction left unmatched. The chain's CDR3 is CALGDLFLRCTGGLNYTDKLIF. The CDR3 coding sequence is TGTGCTCTTGGGGACTTATTCCTACGCTGTACTGGGGGACTGAATTACACCGATAAACTCATCTTT.

This clone was seen only a few times. The protein given by TCRdb reflects a much larger clone and differs at residue 6 from this DNA's translation, likely from a read error; the protein shown is the DNA's translation. CDR3 nucleotide sequence: TGTGCTCTTGGGGGGGGCCCCGATCCTGCCGATAAACTCATCTTT. It yields the protein CALGGGPDPADKLIF. The chain employs TRDV1 and TRDJ1; D is ambiguous. Since TCRdb gives no J gene, matching the DNA to germline was used here to assign it. Trimming pared 4 bases from V and 3 bases from J, leaving 15 bases between. Germline-derived CDR1 and CDR2 are TSWWSYY and QGS. The CDR3 runs 15 residues.

On this clone: TCRdb's entry gives the protein of a much larger clone, which mismatches this DNA's translation at residue 6, likely from a read error; the protein reported here is translated from the DNA. The chain combines TRDV3 with TRDJ1; D remains ambiguous. The V gene lost 2 bases and the J gene lost 8 bases, with 9 bases spanning the gap. The CDR3 has 10 amino acids. From germline, CDR1 is TVYSNPD and CDR2 GDNSRS (reference sequence). In DNA form, the CDR3 reads TGTGCCTTTCGATTGAGAAAACTCATCTTT. Translating it yields CAFRLRKLIF.

This clone was recorded at least ten times. V is TRDV1 and J is TRDJ1, with a possible D match to TRDD2 (7 bases). The CDR3 length is 19 residues. CDR1 is TSWWSYY and CDR2 is QGS in the germline V gene. Deletions cut 2 bases from V and 0 bases from J, with 22 bases between. Here the CDR3 DNA reads TGTGCTCTTGGGGAAATAGTCCCTTCCTGGGGACATTACACCGATAAACTCATCTTT. Translation: CALGEIVPSWGHYTDKLIF.

This clone was counted ten times or more. A read error likely explains this, since a far larger clone differs by one base. Other DNA sequences within the sample encode an identical CDR3. The chain employs TRDV1 and TRDJ2; TRDD3 agrees at 10 bases. The length of the CDR3 is 18 residues. Germline lookup yields CDR1 TSWWSYY and CDR2 QGS. The CDR3 is CALGALPPPWGIAAQLFF. The CDR3 DNA sequence: TGTGCTCTCGGGGCTCTTCCTCCTCCCTGGGGGATAGCAGCACAACTCTTCTTT.

This clone was found a few times. For this DNA, TCRdb reports the protein of a much larger clone, which diverges at residue 22, most likely from a read error; the protein presented here is translated directly from the DNA. The V gene was identified as TRDV1, while no J gene was called; the table names TRDD3, a call not compared with the DNA. Per germline, CDR1 TSWWSYY and CDR2 QGS. The CDR3 runs 23 residues. The CDR3 DNA is TGTGCTCTTGGGGAACATAGTCAGCCTTCCTACAAGAACTGGGGGATACGGCCCGATAAACTCACCTTT. Translating gives CALGEHSQPSYKNWGIRPDKLTF.

The CDR3 DNA reads TGTGCCTGTGACACCGCTAGTACTGGGGGAACACGAAGCTCCTGGGACACCCGACAGATGTTTTTC. It specifies CACDTASTGGTRSSWDTRQMFF. The rearrangement joins TRDV2 to TRDJ3; 9 bases map to TRDD3. Since TCRdb gives no J gene, matching the DNA to germline was used here to assign it. The CDR3 has 22 residues. The germline V gene encodes CDR1 GEAIGNYY and CDR2 EKD. Trimming took 0 bases from V and 0 from J; bases not matched to a gene: 14.

This clone was recorded a few times. Since a far larger clone is one base different, this is likely a read error. The same CDR3 is also encoded by other DNA sequences in this sample. The rearrangement joins TRDV1 to TRDJ1; 9 nucleotides align to TRDD3. No J segment appears in TCRdb, so it was assigned here by matching the sequence to germline. This CDR3 is built from 30 residues. Germline values: CDR1 TSWWSYY, CDR2 QGS. V trimming: 0 bases; J trimming: 2 bases; junction bases outside the gene matches: 46. The CDR3: CALGELGTRRIRSTTGGGYSGPLFTDKLIF. DNA of the CDR3: TGTGCTCTTGGGGAACTAGGGACCAGGAGAATAAGGTCTACAACAGGTGGGGGATATTCCGGCCCTCTATTTACCGATAAACTCATCTTT.

This clone was recorded at least ten times. Given a far larger clone just one base away, this is likely a sequencing read error. Other DNA sequences in this sample translate to the same CDR3. This sequence joins TRDV3 and TRDJ1; D is uncertain. Trimming shortened V by 2 bases and J by 8 bases, and 18 bases separated the two germline ends. The CDR3 extends over 13 amino acids. Germline CDR1 is TVYSNPD and CDR2 is GDNSRS (reference sequence). CDR3 bases: TGTGCCTTTTCCGGCCTTTCCGCGAACAAACTCATCTTT. It is translated as CAFSGLSANKLIF. The full variable domain, with the rest looked up from reference TRDV3 and TRDJ1, is CDKVTQSSPDQTVASGSEVVLLCTYDTVYSNPDLFWYRIRPDYSFQFVFYGDNSRSEGADFTQGRFSVKHILTQKAFHLVISPVRTEDSATYYCAFSGLSANKLIFGKGTRVTVEP.